This T cell receptor beta chain was documented in a study of monozygotic twins with inflammatory bowel disease. TCRdb re-called the 5' RACE reads and shows each CDR3 protein once, DNA omitted. The data show 150,000 to 200,000 distinct CDR3 sequences, and the top ten clones hold roughly 3%. Study results and limitations: TCRbeta diversity (inverse Simpson) was lower in IBD patients than in healthy co-twins.

A remark on this clonotype: Antigen specificity is unknown.

Germline loops: CDR1 DFQATT, CDR2 SNEGSKA (reference sequence). The CDR3 loop spans 16 amino acids. The specimen was blood. This TCR derives from a human donor with ulcerative colitis or Crohn's disease, or a healthy co-twin of an affected twin (not recorded which). The genes are TRBV20-1 and TRBJ2-5; TCRdb indicates TRBD1, and absent DNA this call remains unverified. This chain's CDR3 is CSASTKRDRGVETQYF.